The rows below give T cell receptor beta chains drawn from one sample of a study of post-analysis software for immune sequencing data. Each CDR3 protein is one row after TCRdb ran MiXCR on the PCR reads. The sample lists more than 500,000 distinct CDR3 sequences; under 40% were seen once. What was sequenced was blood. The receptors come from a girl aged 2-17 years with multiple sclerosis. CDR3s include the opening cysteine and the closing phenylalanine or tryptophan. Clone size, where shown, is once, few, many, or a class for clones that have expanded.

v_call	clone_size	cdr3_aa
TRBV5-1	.	CASSLGAGVDAGANVLTF
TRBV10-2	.	CASTEGWGSYEQYF
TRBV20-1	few	CSALGKPYEQYF
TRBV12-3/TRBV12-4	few	CASSTTGGAYEQYF
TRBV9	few	CASSPREQGRSPLHF
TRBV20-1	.	CSATLADTQYF
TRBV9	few	CASSQGKRQGIETQYF
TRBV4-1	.	CASSQDSGQGFSDTQYF
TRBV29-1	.	CSVGGPGYAF
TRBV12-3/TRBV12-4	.	CASTWGACGYGYTF
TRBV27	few	CASSSPQGWGEQYF
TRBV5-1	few	CASSRGGAREKTQYF
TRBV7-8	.	CASSIRDRGRHEQFF
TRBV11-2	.	CASRDRETYNEQFF